These T cell receptor beta chains were read from a single sample in a study of blood T cell repertoires in COVID-19. Measured with immunoSEQ multiplex PCR; TCRdb has only the in-frame clones, and not every one. This sample yields around 180,000 clones, of which approximately 80% are seen a single time; 12% belongs to the top ten. Sequencing was done on a sample of peripheral blood. All receptors come from a woman of 80 years or more with COVID-19, enrolled during active disease. Each CDR3 is given with its conserved first and last residue. The D gene is left open where the match is weak. A row's size may be missing; if present it is once, few, many or a size class.

CDR3: CAINQGSSYNSPLHF; DNA: TGTGCCATCAACCAGGGGAGCTCCTATAATTCACCCCTCCACTTT; D: NA; V: TRBV10-3; size: NA; J: TRBJ1-6
CDR3: CASSLGRLDSTDTQYF; DNA: TGTGCCAGCAGCTTAGGGAGGTTGGATTCCACAGATACGCAGTATTTT; D: NA; V: TRBV11-3; size: few; J: TRBJ2-3
CDR3: CASSAPPAGTQYF; DNA: TGTGCCAGCAGCGCCCCCCCCGCGGGTACGCAGTATTTT; D: NA; V: TRBV2; size: once; J: TRBJ2-3
CDR3: CATSDSTGLGIHEQYF; DNA: TGTGCCACCAGTGATTCGACGGGACTGGGGATCCACGAGCAGTACTTC; D: NA; V: TRBV24-1; size: NA; J: TRBJ2-7
CDR3: CASSVGPGQAYGYTF; DNA: TGTGCCAGCAGCGTAGGCCCGGGACAGGCCTATGGCTACACCTTC; D: TRBD1; V: TRBV9; size: NA; J: TRBJ1-2
CDR3: CASSVVPGTDTQYF; DNA: TGTGCCAGCAGCGTAGTGCCAGGTACAGATACGCAGTATTTT; D: NA; V: TRBV9; size: NA; J: TRBJ2-3
CDR3: CASSRSLWGHEQFF; DNA: TGTGCCAGCAGCCGATCCTTATGGGGGCATGAGCAGTTCTTC; D: NA; V: TRBV2; size: few; J: TRBJ2-1
CDR3: CASSLGQGVYEQYF; DNA: TGCGCCAGCAGCTTGGGCCAGGGTGTCTACGAGCAGTACTTC; D: NA; V: TRBV5-1; size: NA; J: TRBJ2-7
CDR3: CAISKGLSTDTQYF; DNA: TGTGCCATCAGTAAGGGACTGAGCACAGATACGCAGTATTTT; D: NA; V: TRBV10-3; size: NA; J: TRBJ2-3
CDR3: CATKRRGLDEQYF; DNA: TGTGCCACCAAAAGGAGAGGGCTCGACGAGCAGTACTTC; D: NA; V: TRBV24-1; size: NA; J: TRBJ2-7
CDR3: CASSLARHTDTQYF; DNA: TGTGCCAGCAGCTTAGCCAGGCACACAGATACGCAGTATTTT; D: NA; V: TRBV11-2; size: NA; J: TRBJ2-3